The 2 T cell receptor beta chains below come from one sample, sequenced in a study of T cells in Graves' hyperthyroidism and ophthalmopathy. TCR beta CDR3 sequences were amplified from RNA transcripts. In the first-round RT-PCR of the TCR CDR3, the HTBI primer set was used. TCRdb independently ran MiXCR on the multiplex PCR reads; one entry per CDR3 protein. The sample holds around 300,000 distinct CDR3 sequences, about 15% seen once. The sequenced sample consisted of blood. The receptors were sampled from a young woman with Graves' hyperthyroidism.

This clonotype has a handful of counts. The chain uses TRBV30 and TRBJ2-5; 10 bases are shared with TRBD2. Germline values: CDR1 GTSNPN, CDR2 SVGIG (reference sequence). V gave up 5 bases and J gave up 4 bases; unmatched junction bases: 7. The CDR3 has 14 amino acids. The DNA of the CDR3 is TGTGCCTGGCAGAAAGCGGGGGGGGGAGAGACCCAGTACTTC. Protein: CAWQKAGGGETQYF.

The chain uses TRBV20-1 and TRBJ2-1; D gene unclear. The V gene lost 2 bases and the J gene lost 3 bases, with 11 bases spanning the gap. CDR1 DFQATT and CDR2 SNEGSKA come from the germline V gene (reference sequence). The CDR3 consists of 14 residues. CDR3 nucleotides: TGCAGTGCTAGAAATAAACTCAACTACAATGAGCAGTTCTTC. Its translation: CSARNKLNYNEQFF.